The clone carrying this TCR beta chain occurred once. Antigen unknown. The libraries were made with immunoSEQ version 4 in survey mode. Generated by immunoSEQ multiplex PCR, the TCRdb table keeps only in-frame clones and is missing some. The table includes approximately 40,000 clones, roughly 74% detected once. The stimulus was an HIV-1 Gag 15-mer peptide pool, 0.95 to 1 ug/peptide/mL. Sorted nonresponding memory CD4+ T cells were CD40L-negative, CD69-negative, CD45RO-high. CD4+ T cell counts exceeded 400 cells/uL; CMV serology was positive. CDR3 length: 14 residues. Trimming shortened V by 1 base and J by 0 bases, and 7 bases separated the two germline ends. CDR1 and CDR2 (germline): MDHEN, SYDVKM. The sample is drawn from a study of persistence of HIV-infected CD4 T cells. Broader study findings: TCR oligoclonality correlated with proviral oligoclonality in the same sorted populations.

This clonotype was sampled from an adult man with HIV who was CMV-seropositive. Source: CD4+ T cells sorted from PBMCs after roughly 18-hour stimulation, taken from a patient who received antiretroviral therapy. The rearrangement uses TRBV28 and TRBJ2-7; D ambiguous. The CDR3 DNA is TGTGCCAGCAGTTTATTAGGCCTCTCCTACGAGCAGTACTTC. It is translated as CASSLLGLSYEQYF.